This T cell receptor (beta chain) was captured by sequencing in a study of OX40 agonist ivuxolimab in advanced cancers. Sequencing was performed with immunoSEQ multiplex PCR; in TCRdb, only in-frame clones are kept and a portion is missing. The table records fewer than 95,000 clones, about 93% of them present only once. The CDR3 contains 14 residues. Germline values: CDR1 SGHRS, CDR2 YFSETQ. Trimming removed 4 bases from V and 6 bases from J, with 13 bases in between. This receptor was taken from an adult with an advanced solid tumor such as melanoma, head and neck, liver or kidney cancer. Here the sequenced sample was CD4+ or CD8+ T cells sorted from blood, taken in a trial of the OX40 agonist ivuxolimab. The J gene is TRBJ2-2, the V gene TRBV5-1; D tentatively fits TRBD1 or TRBD2 (5 bases each). In nucleotides, the CDR3 is TGCGCCAGCAGCCCGCAGACGGGGCCCGGGGAGCTGTTTTTT. Protein product: CASSPQTGPGELFF.